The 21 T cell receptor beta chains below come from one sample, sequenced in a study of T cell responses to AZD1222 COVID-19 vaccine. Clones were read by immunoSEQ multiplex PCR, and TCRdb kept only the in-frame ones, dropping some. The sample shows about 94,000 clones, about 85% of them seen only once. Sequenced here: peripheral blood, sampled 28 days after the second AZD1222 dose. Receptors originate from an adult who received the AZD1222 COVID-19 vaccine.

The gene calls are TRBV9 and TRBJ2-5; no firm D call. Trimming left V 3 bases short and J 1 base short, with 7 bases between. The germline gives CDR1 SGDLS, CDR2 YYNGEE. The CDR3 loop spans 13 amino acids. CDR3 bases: TGTGCCAGCAGCGGGCGGAGCCAAGAGACCCAGTACTTC. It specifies CASSGRSQETQYF. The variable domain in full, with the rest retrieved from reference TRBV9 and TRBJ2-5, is DSGVTQTPKHLITATGQRVTLRCSPRSGDLSVYWYQQSLDQGLQFLIQYYNGEERAKGNILERFSAQQFPDLHSELNLSSLELGDSALYFCASSGRSQETQYFGPGTRLLVL.

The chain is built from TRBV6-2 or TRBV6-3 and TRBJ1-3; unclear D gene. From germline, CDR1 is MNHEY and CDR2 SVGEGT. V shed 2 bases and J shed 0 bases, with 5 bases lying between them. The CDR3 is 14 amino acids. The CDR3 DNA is TGTGCCAGCAGTTACATTCGCTCTGGAAACACCATATATTTT. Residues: CASSYIRSGNTIYF.

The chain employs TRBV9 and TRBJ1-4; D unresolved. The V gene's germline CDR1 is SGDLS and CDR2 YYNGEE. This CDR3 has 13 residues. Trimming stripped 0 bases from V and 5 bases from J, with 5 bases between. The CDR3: CASSVEPNEKLFF. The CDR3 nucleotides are TGTGCCAGCAGCGTAGAACCAAATGAAAAACTGTTTTTT.

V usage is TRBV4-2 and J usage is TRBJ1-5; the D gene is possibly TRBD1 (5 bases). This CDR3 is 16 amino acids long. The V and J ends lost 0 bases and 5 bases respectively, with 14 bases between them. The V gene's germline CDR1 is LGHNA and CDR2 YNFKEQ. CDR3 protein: CASSQELRGGYQPQHF. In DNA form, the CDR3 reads TGTGCCAGCAGCCAAGAATTGCGGGGGGGATATCAGCCCCAGCATTTT.

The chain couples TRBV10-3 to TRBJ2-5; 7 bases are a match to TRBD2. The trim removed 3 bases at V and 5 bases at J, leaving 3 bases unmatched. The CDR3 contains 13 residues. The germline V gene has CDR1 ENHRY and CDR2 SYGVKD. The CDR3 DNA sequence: TGTGCCATCAGTGACCACGGGGGGGAGACCCAGTACTTC. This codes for CAISDHGGETQYF.

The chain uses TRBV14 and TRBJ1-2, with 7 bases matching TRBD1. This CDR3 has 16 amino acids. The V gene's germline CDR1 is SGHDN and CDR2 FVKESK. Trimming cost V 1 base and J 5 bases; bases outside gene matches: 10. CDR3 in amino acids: CASSQGGTARFYGYTF. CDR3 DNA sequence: TGTGCCAGCAGCCAAGGCGGGACAGCCCGTTTTTATGGCTACACCTTC.

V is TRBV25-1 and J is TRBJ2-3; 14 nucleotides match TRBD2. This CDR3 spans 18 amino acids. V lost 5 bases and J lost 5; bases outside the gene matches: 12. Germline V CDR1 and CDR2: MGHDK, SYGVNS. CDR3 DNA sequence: TGTGCCAGCAGTACGACTAGCGGGAGGGATTCGTCCGTAGATACGCAGTATTTT. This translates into CASSTTSGRDSSVDTQYF.

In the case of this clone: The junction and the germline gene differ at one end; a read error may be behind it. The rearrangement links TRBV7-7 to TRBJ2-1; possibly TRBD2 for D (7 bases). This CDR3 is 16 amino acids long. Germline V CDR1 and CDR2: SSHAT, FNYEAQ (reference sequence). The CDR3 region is CASSLDRTRGSNEQFF. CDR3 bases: TGTGCTAGCAGCTTAGATCGGACTAGGGGGTCCAATGAGCAGTTCTTC.

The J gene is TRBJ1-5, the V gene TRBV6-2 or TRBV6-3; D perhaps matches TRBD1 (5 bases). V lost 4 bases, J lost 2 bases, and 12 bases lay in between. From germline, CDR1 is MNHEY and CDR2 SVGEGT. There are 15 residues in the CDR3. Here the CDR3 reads CASSLGVVGNQPQHF. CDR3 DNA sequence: TGTGCCAGCAGTTTAGGGGTAGTCGGCAATCAGCCCCAGCATTTT.

This chain's CDR3 is CASGGTSASYEQYF. The CDR3 DNA reads TGCGCCAGCGGAGGGACTAGCGCGTCCTACGAGCAGTACTTC. This chain uses TRBV5-1 with TRBJ2-7, with 10 bases matching TRBD2. V trimming: 7 bases; J trimming: 1 base; junction bases outside the gene matches: 5. This CDR3 has 14 amino acids. The germline CDR1 and CDR2 sequences are SGHRS and YFSETQ.

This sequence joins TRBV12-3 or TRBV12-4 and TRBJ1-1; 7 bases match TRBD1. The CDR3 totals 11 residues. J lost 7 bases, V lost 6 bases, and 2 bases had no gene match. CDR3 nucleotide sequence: TGTGCCAGCAGCTACAGGGGTGAAGCTTTCTTT. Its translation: CASSYRGEAFF.

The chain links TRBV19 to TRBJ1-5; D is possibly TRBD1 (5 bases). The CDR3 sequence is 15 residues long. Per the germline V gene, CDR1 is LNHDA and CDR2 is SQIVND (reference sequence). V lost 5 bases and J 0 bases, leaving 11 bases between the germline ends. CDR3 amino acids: CASSDSAYSNQPQHF. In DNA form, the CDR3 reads TGTGCCAGTAGTGACAGCGCTTATAGCAATCAGCCCCAGCATTTT.

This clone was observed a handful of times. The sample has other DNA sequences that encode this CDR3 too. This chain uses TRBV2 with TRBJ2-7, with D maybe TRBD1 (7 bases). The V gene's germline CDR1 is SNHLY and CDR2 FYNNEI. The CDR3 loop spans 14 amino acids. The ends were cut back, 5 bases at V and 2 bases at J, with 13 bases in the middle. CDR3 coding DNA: TGTGCCAGCAGTCGGCAGGGGGGTACCTACGAGCAGTACTTC. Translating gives CASSRQGGTYEQYF.

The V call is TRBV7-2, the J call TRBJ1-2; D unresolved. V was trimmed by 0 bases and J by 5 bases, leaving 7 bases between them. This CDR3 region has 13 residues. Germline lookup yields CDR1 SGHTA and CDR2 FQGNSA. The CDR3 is CASSLATPYGYTF. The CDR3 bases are TGTGCCAGCAGCTTAGCCACCCCTTATGGCTACACCTTC.

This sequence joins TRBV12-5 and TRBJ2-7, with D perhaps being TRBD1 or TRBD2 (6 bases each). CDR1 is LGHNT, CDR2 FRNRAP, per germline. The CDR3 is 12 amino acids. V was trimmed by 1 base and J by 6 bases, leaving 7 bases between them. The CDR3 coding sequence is TGTGCTAGTGGTTTGGAGGGGGGCGAGCAGTACTTC. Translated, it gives CASGLEGGEQYF.

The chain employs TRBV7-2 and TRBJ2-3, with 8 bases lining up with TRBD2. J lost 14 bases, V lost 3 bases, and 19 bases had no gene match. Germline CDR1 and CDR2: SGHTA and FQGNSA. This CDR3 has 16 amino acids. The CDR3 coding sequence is TGTGCCAGCAGCTTGGGCCCCCTCGCGGGAGGCCGCCCGAGGTATTTT. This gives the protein CASSLGPLAGGRPRYF.

The CDR3 DNA follows: TGCGCCAGCCACATGAGGTGGGTGTGGTCCCAGTACTTC. Encoded protein: CASHMRWVWSQYF. The chain links TRBV10-1 to TRBJ2-5; D unresolved. The CDR3 has 13 amino acids. V gave up 8 bases and J gave up 9 bases, with 19 bases separating them. Germline CDR1 WNHNN, CDR2 SYGVQD (reference sequence).

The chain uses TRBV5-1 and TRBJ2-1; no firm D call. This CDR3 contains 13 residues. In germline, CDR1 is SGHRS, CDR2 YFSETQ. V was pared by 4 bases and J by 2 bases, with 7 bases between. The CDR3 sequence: CASSLDTYNEQFF. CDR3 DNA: TGCGCCAGCAGCCTCGACACCTACAATGAGCAGTTCTTC. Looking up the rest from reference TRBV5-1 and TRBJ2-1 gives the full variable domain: KAGVTQTPRYLIKTRGQQVTLSCSPISGHRSVSWYQQTPGQGLQFLFEYFSETQRNKGNFPGRFSGRQFSNSRSEMNVSTLELGDSALYLCASSLDTYNEQFFGPGTRLTVL.

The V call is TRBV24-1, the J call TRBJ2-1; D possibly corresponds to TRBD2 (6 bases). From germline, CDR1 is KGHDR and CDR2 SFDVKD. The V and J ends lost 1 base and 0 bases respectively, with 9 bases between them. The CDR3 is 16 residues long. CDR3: CATSDFASVSYNEQFF. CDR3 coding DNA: TGTGCCACCAGTGATTTTGCTAGCGTCTCCTACAATGAGCAGTTCTTC.

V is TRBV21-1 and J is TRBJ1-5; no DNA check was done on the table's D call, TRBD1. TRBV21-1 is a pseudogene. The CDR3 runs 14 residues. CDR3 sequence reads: CASGTGGRNQPQHF. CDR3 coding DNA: TGTGCCAGCGGGACAGGGGGCCGCAATCAGCCCCAGCATTTT.

CDR3 nucleotides: TGTGCCAGCTCACCGCCTAGCGGCAATGAGCAGTTCTTC. Its protein product is CASSPPSGNEQFF. The chain uses TRBV18 and TRBJ2-1, with 7 bases identical to TRBD2. V lost 3 bases to trimming and J lost 6 bases; unmatched junction nucleotides: 2. This CDR3 contains 13 residues. CDR1 and CDR2 (germline): KGHSH, LQKENI.